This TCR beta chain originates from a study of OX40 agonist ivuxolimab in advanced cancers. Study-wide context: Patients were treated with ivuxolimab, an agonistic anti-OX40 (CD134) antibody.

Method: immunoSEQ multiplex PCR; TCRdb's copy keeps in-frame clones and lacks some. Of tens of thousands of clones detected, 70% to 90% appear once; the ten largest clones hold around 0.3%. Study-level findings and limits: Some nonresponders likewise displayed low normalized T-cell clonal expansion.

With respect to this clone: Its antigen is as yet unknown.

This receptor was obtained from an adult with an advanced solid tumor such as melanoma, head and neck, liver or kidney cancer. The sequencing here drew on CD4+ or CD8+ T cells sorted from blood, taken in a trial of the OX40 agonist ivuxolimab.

The chain's CDR3 is CASSVDTLGRGYTF. The CDR3 DNA reads as TGTGCCAGCAGCGTAGATACCCTTGGCAGGGGCTACACCTTC. This chain links TRBV9 with TRBJ1-2; D is unresolved. This CDR3 is 14 amino acids long. Trimming took off 0 bases at V and 8 bases at J, with 14 bases between the two ends. Germline V gene sequence: CDR1 SGDLS, CDR2 YYNGEE.